The clone carrying this TCR beta chain was seen a handful of times. Symptom resolution, clearance, or two negative PCRs marked donors in Cohort 3 as recovered. V lost 7 bases to trimming and J lost 0 bases, with 13 bases between them. This CDR3 is 14 amino acids long. Germline CDR1 LNHDA, CDR2 SQIVND (reference sequence). The sample belongs to a study of blood T cell repertoires in COVID-19. This table comes from immunoSEQ multiplex PCR, and its TCRdb copy is limited to in-frame clones, with some not included. The data show 180,000 or so clones, over 75% seen once. The specimen sequenced was PBMCs or T cells enriched from blood (not recorded which). The TCR sequence derives from a man aged 45 to 65 who had recovered from COVID-19. The V call is TRBV19, the J call TRBJ2-7; D ambiguous. The CDR3 spells CASKLQPSSYEQYF. CDR3 nucleotides: TGTGCCAGTAAACTCCAACCTAGCTCCTACGAGCAGTACTTC.